Each of the 3 T cell receptor beta chains below was sequenced from the same sample in a study of CD8+ T cells in alopecia areata. RNA was extracted and reverse transcribed into cDNA as the sequencing template. The method was immunoSEQ multiplex PCR; TCRdb's version includes in-frame clones alone and lacks a portion of them. Here the sample spans about 150,000 clones, approximately 65% being singletons. Treatment here: oral pan-JAK inhibitor, 5-10 mg twice daily. Sequences were derived from CD4+ T cells sorted from blood, sampled at week 4, from a patient treated with tofacitinib. These receptors were collected from a human donor with alopecia areata.

The rearrangement links TRBV7-6 to TRBJ1-5; D remains ambiguous. CDR3 length: 16 amino acids. CDR1 SGHVS and CDR2 FNYEAQ come from the germline V gene. Deletions cut 1 base from V and 1 base from J, with 11 bases between. CDR3 amino acids: CASSLGAVGSNQPQHF. In nucleotides, the CDR3 is TGTGCCAGCAGCTTAGGTGCGGTTGGGAGCAATCAGCCCCAGCATTTT.

This chain connects TRBV30 to TRBJ1-1, with D perhaps matching TRBD1 (5 bases). V was trimmed by 3 bases and J by 0 bases, leaving 14 bases between them. CDR1 and CDR2 (germline): GTSNPN, SVGIG (reference sequence). The CDR3 consists of 15 residues. CDR3 nucleotides: TGTGCCTGGAGACCCAGGGCGGAAATGAACACTGAAGCTTTCTTT. Its translation: CAWRPRAEMNTEAFF. Complete variable domain (other parts from reference TRBV30 and TRBJ1-1): SQTIHQWPATLVQPVGSPLSLECTVEGTSNPNLYWYRQAAGRGLQLLFYSVGIGQISSEVPQNLSASRPQDRQFILSSKKLLLSDSGFYLCAWRPRAEMNTEAFFGQGTRLTVV.

The chain joins TRBV9 to TRBJ1-4; D is unclear. The CDR3 totals 13 residues. The germline V gene encodes CDR1 SGDLS and CDR2 YYNGEE. Deletions cut 4 bases from V and 8 bases from J, with 12 bases between. The CDR3 reads CASSPRTGEKLFF. The CDR3 nucleotides are TGTGCCAGCAGCCCGCGGACGGGGGAAAAACTGTTTTTT.